These 9 T cell receptor beta chains came from one sample sequenced in a study of T cell responses to AZD1222 COVID-19 vaccine. Sequenced by immunoSEQ multiplex PCR; TCRdb stores in-frame clones only, minus some. Found here are roughly 150,000 clones, around 90% of them singletons; the top ten hold 4.5% to 6.5%. Here the sequenced sample was peripheral blood, taken on day 0 of AZD1222 vaccination. These receptors were taken from an adult in good health.

The rearrangement joins TRBV28 to TRBJ2-2; D possibly corresponds to TRBD1 (6 bases). Germline CDR1 reads MDHEN; CDR2 reads SYDVKM. V was trimmed by 11 bases and J by 6 bases, leaving 10 bases between them. This CDR3 is 11 amino acids long. CDR3 coding DNA: TGTGCCTCAGGACAGTCCGGGGAGCTGTTTTTT. Translating it yields CASGQSGELFF.

The chain links TRBV20-1 to TRBJ1-4, with D unclear. Per germline, CDR1 DFQATT and CDR2 SNEGSKA (reference sequence). The CDR3 loop spans 12 amino acids. V lost 3 bases to trimming and J lost 0 bases, with 2 bases between them. The CDR3 region has the DNA TGCAGTGCTAGTACAACTAATGAAAAACTGTTTTTT. Residues: CSASTTNEKLFF.

This clone was counted once. The chain links TRBV10-3 to TRBJ2-1; D call uncertain. The CDR3 sequence is 14 residues long. The germline V gene has CDR1 ENHRY and CDR2 SYGVKD. Trimming cost V 0 bases and J 7 bases, with 10 bases left between them. The DNA of the CDR3 is TGTGCCATCAGTGAGTCTAACTCCTTAAATGAGCAGTTCTTC. Translated: CAISESNSLNEQFF.

The V and J genes are TRBV7-9 and TRBJ2-1, with 7 positions matching TRBD2. The CDR3 extends over 13 amino acids. V dropped 6 bases and J dropped 4; count of bases not matched to a gene: 3. Germline-derived CDR1 and CDR2 are SEHNR and FQNEAQ (reference sequence). CDR3 bases: TGTGCCAGCAGTGGACTAGAGTACAATGAGCAGTTCTTC. It translates to CASSGLEYNEQFF.

The chain combines TRBV7-3 with TRBJ2-3, with 7 positions matching TRBD2. The CDR3 is 16 amino acids. J gave up 4 bases and V 5 bases, and 12 bases lay outside the gene matches. Per the germline V gene, CDR1 is SGHTA and CDR2 is FQGTGA. As DNA, the CDR3 is TGTGCCAGCAGCCGCGCGCCAGCGGGAACGGCAGATACGCAGTATTTT. Translating gives CASSRAPAGTADTQYF.

V gene TRBV20-1 combines with J gene TRBJ2-7; D is uncertain. Germline CDR1 DFQATT, CDR2 SNEGSKA (reference sequence). This CDR3 has 11 residues. V shed 3 bases and J shed 1 base, with 4 bases lying between them. CDR3: CSASGSYEQYF. For the CDR3, the DNA is TGCAGTGCTAGCGGTTCCTACGAGCAGTACTTC.

The gene calls are TRBV7-2 and TRBJ1-1; D perhaps matches TRBD1 (6 bases). Deletions cut 1 base from V and 5 bases from J, with 14 bases between. CDR1 is SGHTA, CDR2 FQGNSA, per germline. There are 15 residues in the CDR3. The CDR3 DNA sequence: TGTGCCAGCAGCTTAGTCGGCCAGGGGAGGACTGAAGCTTTCTTT. The encoded protein is CASSLVGQGRTEAFF.

This clone has just one count. The CDR3 spells CASSQEGGLAADSYEQYF. CDR3 coding DNA: TGCGCCAGCAGCCAAGAGGGGGGACTAGCGGCTGACTCCTACGAGCAGTACTTC. The J gene is TRBJ2-7, the V gene TRBV4-1, with 11 bases aligning to TRBD2. V trimming: 0 bases; J trimming: 0 bases; junction bases outside the gene matches: 7. The CDR3 length is 18 residues. CDR1 and CDR2 from the germline V gene are MGHRA and YSYEKL.

J is TRBJ2-2 and V is TRBV9; possible D gene TRBD2, 5 bases. The CDR3 length is 15 residues. Germline V CDR1 and CDR2: SGDLS, YYNGEE. Trimming left V 0 bases short and J 5 bases short, with 11 bases between. The CDR3 sequence is CASSVGGGWTGELFF. The CDR3 bases are TGTGCCAGCAGCGTAGGTGGAGGTTGGACCGGGGAGCTGTTTTTT.